Listed here are 25 T cell receptor beta chains from one sample, sequenced in a study of chemoradiotherapy in HPV16-positive cancers (dated by TCRdb to the early 2020s). Library preparation employed the immunoSEQ multiplex PCR assay. TCRdb carries this immuneACCESS record with in-frame sequences only. Its versions omit some clonotypes, under half of them owing to an unresolved V gene in the studies checked, with the rest unexplained. The sample yields 14,000 or so clones; 69% were counted once. Roughly a fifth of the sample comes from the top ten. Sample acquisition took place from a patient who underwent chemoradiotherapy. These TCRs come from a human donor with HPV-associated anogenital cancer.

The chain joins TRBV11-3 to TRBJ2-1; 13 nucleotides agree with TRBD2. After removal of 5 bases from V and 7 bases from J, the junction contained 2 bases not matched to a gene. The CDR3 consists of 14 residues. Germline V gene data show CDR1 as SGHNT and CDR2 as YENEEA. CDR3 residues: CASSLGLAGNEQFF. In nucleotides, the CDR3 is TGTGCCAGCAGCCTGGGACTAGCGGGGAATGAGCAGTTCTTC.

This clone has only a few counts. V and J are TRBV7-8 and TRBJ1-5; tentatively, D is TRBD1 (5 bases). The CDR3 is 14 residues long. Germline V gene lookup returns CDR1 SGHVS and CDR2 FQNEAQ. Trimming stripped 2 bases from V and 2 bases from J, with 7 bases between. This CDR3 is CASSLTQGNQPQHF. CDR3 DNA: TGTGCCAGCAGCTTAACACAGGGCAATCAGCCCCAGCATTTT. The full variable domain, rest sourced from reference TRBV7-8 and TRBJ1-5, is GAGVSQSPRYKVAKRGQDVALRCDPISGHVSLFWYQQALGQGPEFLTYFQNEAQLDKSGLPSDRFFAERPEGSVSTLKIQRTQQEDSAVYLCASSLTQGNQPQHFGDGTRLSIL.

The chain employs TRBV11-2 and TRBJ1-5; perhaps TRBD1 as D (5 bases). This CDR3 is built from 14 residues. The V end lost 0 bases, the J end lost 7 bases, and 10 bases lay between the germline ends. Per germline, CDR1 SGHAT and CDR2 FQNNGV. CDR3 in DNA: TGTGCCAGCAGCTTAGATTGGGGGTTGCAGCCCCAGCATTTT. It codes for CASSLDWGLQPQHF. Combining the CDR3 with reference TRBV11-2 and TRBJ1-5 gives the whole variable domain EAGVAQSPRYKIIEKRQSVAFWCNPISGHATLYWYQQILGQGPKLLIQFQNNGVVDDSQLPKDRFSAERLKGVDSTLKIQPAKLEDSAVYLCASSLDWGLQPQHFGDGTRLSIL.

This chain links TRBV7-9 with TRBJ2-1, with D possibly being TRBD2 (7 bases). The ends were cut back, 5 bases at V and 9 bases at J, with 23 bases in the middle. This CDR3 is 16 amino acids long. Germline loops: CDR1 SEHNR, CDR2 FQNEAQ (reference sequence). The CDR3 is CASSTLRLGGGGEQFF. DNA of the CDR3: TGTGCCAGCAGCACACTTAGATTAGGGGGGGGCGGTGAGCAGTTCTTC.

V gene TRBV5-1 combines with J gene TRBJ1-1, with 8 bases matching TRBD1. The germline CDR1 and CDR2 sequences are SGHRS and YFSETQ. The length of the CDR3 is 16 residues. The junction had 7 bases not matched to a gene; V was cut back by 3 bases and J by 0 bases. CDR3 protein: CASSSTGTGMNTEAFF. The CDR3 DNA follows: TGCGCCAGCAGCTCTACCGGGACAGGTATGAACACTGAAGCTTTCTTT.

This clone was found a few times. The chain couples TRBV6-5 to TRBJ1-4, with 8 positions matching TRBD1. The ends lost 4 bases at V and 3 bases at J; junction bases unmatched: 1. This CDR3 is 14 amino acids long. Germline assignment: CDR1 MNHEY and CDR2 SVGAGI. CDR3 coding DNA: TGTGCCAGCAGTTCGGGACAGGCTAATGAAAAACTGTTTTTT. Translated: CASSSGQANEKLFF.

The genes are TRBV6-6 and TRBJ2-5; 9 bases agree with TRBD1. Germline V lookup: CDR1 MNHNY, CDR2 SVGAGI (reference sequence). This CDR3 has 15 residues. Trimming took 5 bases from V and 5 from J; bases not matched to a gene: 9. The CDR3 here is CASSQRGQGRETQYF. The CDR3 DNA reads TGTGCCAGCAGTCAGCGCGGACAGGGGCGGGAGACCCAGTACTTC.

This clone has only a few counts. The rearrangement joins TRBV7-9 to TRBJ1-1; 8 bases are a match to TRBD1. Germline trimming cut 5 bases from V and 0 bases from J; bases unmatched to any gene: 17. The CDR3 loop spans 19 amino acids. In germline, CDR1 is SEHNR, CDR2 FQNEAQ (reference sequence). DNA for the CDR3: TGTGCCAGCAGCCCCCCGGCCGGACAGGGCCGAACAATGAACACTGAAGCTTTCTTT. Protein sequence: CASSPPAGQGRTMNTEAFF.

In its sample, this clone was seen once. This chain links TRBV19 with TRBJ2-2; possibly TRBD2 for D (6 bases). Germline V gene sequence: CDR1 LNHDA, CDR2 SQIVND (reference sequence). The germline V and J ends were trimmed by 3 bases and 6 bases, with 8 bases remaining between them. CDR3 length equals 13 residues. Here the CDR3 reads CASSIGGSGELFF. CDR3 bases: TGTGCCAGTAGTATCGGAGGGTCCGGGGAGCTGTTTTTT. The full variable domain, with the rest looked up from reference TRBV19 and TRBJ2-2, is DGGITQSPKYLFRKEGQNVTLSCEQNLNHDAMYWYRQDPGQGLRLIYYSQIVNDFQKGDIAEGYSVSREKKESFPLTVTSAQKNPTAFYLCASSIGGSGELFFGEGSRLTVL.

The J gene is TRBJ1-2, the V gene TRBV2; D is uncertain. Per germline, CDR1 SNHLY and CDR2 FYNNEI. The CDR3 loop spans 10 amino acids. V was clipped by 2 bases and J by 8 bases, with 3 bases between them. CDR3 in DNA: TGTGCCAGCAGTGAACGCGGCTACACCTTC. It yields the protein CASSERGYTF.

The chain links TRBV19 to TRBJ2-3; 8 positions agree with TRBD1. CDR1 and CDR2 from the germline V gene are LNHDA and SQIVND (reference sequence). Unmatched junction bases numbered 12, after V lost 9 bases and J lost 4 bases. The CDR3 contains 15 residues. The CDR3 protein is CASAGTGVLADTQYF. Here the CDR3 DNA reads TGTGCCAGCGCAGGGACAGGAGTTCTTGCAGATACGCAGTATTTT.

The genes are TRBV18 and TRBJ2-2; D is ambiguous. Deletions cut 3 bases from V and 8 bases from J, with 7 bases between. The germline CDR1 and CDR2 sequences are KGHSH and LQKENI. This CDR3 has 12 residues. The CDR3: CASSPRTGELFF. The CDR3 DNA follows: TGTGCCAGCTCACCGCGTACGGGGGAGCTGTTTTTT.

The CDR3 is CASSPGRGQGLVEQYF. CDR3 nucleotides: TGTGCCAGCAGCCCCGGACGTGGACAGGGGTTAGTTGAGCAGTACTTC. The chain joins TRBV5-5 to TRBJ2-7; TRBD1 agrees at 9 bases. V lost 4 bases and J lost 7; bases outside the gene matches: 15. This CDR3 has 16 amino acids. Germline V gives CDR1 SGHKS, CDR2 YYEKEE (reference sequence).

The chain carries TRBV14 and TRBJ1-1; D might be TRBD1 (6 bases). With 4 bases removed from V and 2 bases from J, the gap between germline ends came to 14 bases. The CDR3 contains 15 residues. Looked up from germline, CDR1 is SGHDN and CDR2 is FVKESK. The CDR3 DNA is TGTGCCAGCAGCCTTTACAGGACAGAAAACACTGAAGCTTTCTTT. Its protein product is CASSLYRTENTEAFF.

In this sample, this clone turned up a few times. The rearrangement uses TRBV6-1 and TRBJ2-7; 10 bases align to TRBD1. Per the germline V gene, CDR1 is MNHNS and CDR2 is SASEGT. This CDR3 contains 15 residues. The trim removed 6 bases at V and 6 bases at J, leaving 11 bases unmatched. CDR3 in amino acids: CASSGRQGASSEQYF. In DNA form, the CDR3 reads TGTGCCAGCAGCGGTAGACAGGGGGCGTCGTCCGAGCAGTACTTC.

This chain links TRBV6-7 with TRBJ2-1; 10 bases map to TRBD2. TRBV6-7 is given ORF status, its function remaining uncertain. The J segment lost 5 bases and the V segment lost 4 bases, leaving 5 bases of the junction unmatched. The CDR3 totals 15 residues. The CDR3 sequence: CASSFLAGENNEQFF. In DNA form, the CDR3 reads TGTGCCAGCAGTTTCCTAGCGGGGGAGAACAATGAGCAGTTCTTC.

This clone was observed a handful of times. V and J are TRBV6-5 and TRBJ2-1; unclear D gene. V dropped 0 bases and J dropped 4 bases, with 7 bases sitting between them. This CDR3 has 14 residues. CDR1 and CDR2 from the germline V gene are MNHEY and SVGAGI. In nucleotides, the CDR3 is TGTGCCAGCAGTTACTCAGGCCCTTACAATGAGCAGTTCTTC. Encoded protein: CASSYSGPYNEQFF.

V is TRBV5-6 and J is TRBJ1-1; no definite D call. The CDR3 consists of 15 residues. The V end lost 2 bases, the J end lost 0 bases, and 11 bases lay between the germline ends. Germline loops: CDR1 SGHDT, CDR2 YYEEEE. The CDR3 sequence: CASSFRGGLNTEAFF. Written as DNA, the CDR3 is TGTGCCAGCAGCTTCAGAGGCGGGCTGAACACTGAAGCTTTCTTT.

This clone was seen just once. The gene calls are TRBV27 and TRBJ2-6; D remains ambiguous. The V end was cut by 4 bases, the J end by 0 bases, with 7 bases between. Germline V CDR1 and CDR2: MNHEY, SMNVEV (reference sequence). The CDR3 spans 15 residues. The CDR3 DNA sequence: TGTGCCAGCAGTTCGACGTACTCTGGGGCCAACGTCCTGACTTTC. The encoded protein is CASSSTYSGANVLTF.

The chain has TRBV10-3 and TRBJ1-2; the D gene is possibly TRBD1 (5 bases). Looked up from germline, CDR1 is ENHRY and CDR2 is SYGVKD. This CDR3 contains 17 residues. V was cut by 5 bases and J by 1 base, with 20 bases left in between. The CDR3 loop reads CAISPGTPLIFNYGYTF. The CDR3 bases are TGTGCCATCAGTCCCGGGACTCCGCTGATCTTTAACTATGGCTACACCTTC.

The chain employs TRBV5-1 and TRBJ2-1; D not certain. CDR3 length: 13 amino acids. CDR1 and CDR2 (germline): SGHRS, YFSETQ. The V gene lost 1 base and the J gene lost 5 bases, with 7 bases spanning the gap. CDR3 sequence (DNA): TGCGCCAGCAGCTTGAGGCAGGACAATGAGCAGTTCTTC. Residues: CASSLRQDNEQFF.

V is TRBV10-3 and J is TRBJ1-1; D is unresolved. Per germline, CDR1 ENHRY and CDR2 SYGVKD. V gave up 8 bases and J gave up 8 bases, with 18 bases separating them. The CDR3 runs 13 residues. The CDR3 DNA sequence: TGTGCCATCTTGGACGCAGGACCTGGGGAAGCTTTCTTT. Translation: CAILDAGPGEAFF.

The V and J genes are TRBV21-1 and TRBJ2-2; TRBD2 was called by the table and not checked on the DNA. TRBV21-1 is a pseudogene segment. CDR3 length: 19 amino acids. Here the CDR3 reads CASSKFIAGENANTGELFF. Written as DNA, the CDR3 is TGTGCCAGCAGCAAGTTTATAGCGGGGGAGAACGCGAACACCGGGGAGCTGTTTTTT.

This chain joins TRBV18 and TRBJ2-1, with D possibly being TRBD1 (5 bases). V lost 8 bases and J 3 bases, leaving 8 bases between the germline ends. This CDR3 region has 12 residues. Germline lookup yields CDR1 KGHSH and CDR2 LQKENI. CDR3 bases: TGTGCCAGCGGGGCCAACTACAATGAGCAGTTCTTC. Translating it yields CASGANYNEQFF.

CDR3 protein: CASSSGTAWGLIQYF. In nucleotides, the CDR3 is TGTGCCAGCAGTTCCGGGACAGCCTGGGGTCTCATTCAGTACTTC. V is TRBV27 and J is TRBJ2-4; 7 bases agree with TRBD1. V shed 4 bases and J 9 bases; nucleotides not matched to a gene: 12. Germline V lookup: CDR1 MNHEY, CDR2 SMNVEV (reference sequence). This CDR3 comprises 15 residues.